These 26 T cell receptor beta chains were sequenced from one sample in a study of read filtering for tumor transcriptome and immune sequencing (TCRdb year 2020). The reads were generated on an Illumina HiSeq 4000. The Immunoverse kit was used to build TCR libraries from roughly 370 ng RNA, with molecular barcoded adaptors covering alpha/delta and beta/gamma chains. The raw public reads went through TCRdb reprocessing: fastp at Q25, MiXCR clone calling, in-frame beta chains kept. Each entry is one CDR3 protein sequence, shown with its most common DNA and genes. Present in this sample are 75,000 to 90,000 distinct CDR3 sequences, 10% to 15% of which were seen just once. The top ten clonotypes cover 15% of the sample. Sequencing input: a population of CD138-negative cells sorted from bone marrow. The cell subset or site label, read with the paper, signifies: bone marrow mononuclear cells depleted of CD138+ plasma/myeloma cells by negative magnetic selection. The receptor set was obtained from a donor at least 40 years old with multiple myeloma.

As regards this clonotype: A much larger clonotype is one base distant, so this may be a read error. The CDR3 protein is CAGSFRETQYF. In DNA, the CDR3 is TGTGCCGGCAGCTTCCGAGAGACCCAGTACTTC. The J gene is TRBJ2-5, the V gene TRBV7-9; no clear D. Germline V gives CDR1 SEHNR, CDR2 FQNEAQ (reference sequence). The length of the CDR3 is 11 residues.

This clonotype was seen many times. This chain connects TRBV20-1 to TRBJ2-5; the D gene is possibly TRBD1 (5 bases). Germline V gene sequence: CDR1 DFQATT, CDR2 SNEGSKA (reference sequence). This CDR3 comprises 14 residues. The ends were cut back, 1 base at V and 2 bases at J, with 11 bases in the middle. CDR3 in amino acids: CSARGGQQQETQYF. The CDR3, as DNA: TGCAGTGCTAGAGGAGGACAACAACAAGAGACCCAGTACTTC.

Of note for this clonotype: Its ends do not fully match the called genes, so a read error is possible. The J gene is TRBJ1-5, the V gene TRBV27; the D gene is possibly TRBD1 (5 bases). Looked up from germline, CDR1 is MNHEY and CDR2 is SMNVEV (reference sequence). CDR3 size: 15 residues. The CDR3 coding sequence is TGTGCCAGCAGCTCAGGGTTTGGACTCAATCAGACCCAGCATTTT. Residues: CASSSGFGLNQTQHF.

Note on this clonotype: This clone may be a read error of a much larger clone one base away. The CDR3 carries no conserved terminal phenylalanine or tryptophan, so it likely arises from a read error. The gene calls are TRBV4-1 and TRBJ2-5, with no clear D. V dropped 4 bases and J dropped 0 bases, with 3 bases sitting between them. CDR3 length: 12 residues. Per germline, CDR1 MGHRA and CDR2 YSYEKL. This CDR3 reads CASSPDQETQYV. The CDR3 coding sequence is TGCGCCAGCAGCCCAGACCAAGAGACCCAGTACGTC.

This clonotype has a count of ten or more. The gene calls are TRBV7-3 and TRBJ2-3, with D perhaps matching TRBD1 (6 bases). Germline CDR1 and CDR2: SGHTA and FQGTGA. V shed 4 bases and J shed 2 bases, with 13 bases lying between them. This CDR3 has 15 residues. This CDR3 is CASSSRGVDTDTQYF. CDR3 coding DNA: TGTGCCAGCAGCTCCAGGGGCGTGGACACAGATACGCAGTATTTT. Drawing the rest from reference TRBV7-3 and TRBJ2-3, the complete variable domain is GAGVSQTPSNKVTEKGKYVELRCDPISGHTALYWYRQSLGQGPEFLIYFQGTGAADDSGLPNDRFFAVRPEGSVSTLKIQRTERGDSAVYLCASSSRGVDTDTQYFGPGTRLTVL.

This clonotype appeared many times. The chain has TRBV5-1 and TRBJ2-1, with TRBD2 as a possible D gene (5 bases). The CDR3 covers 15 residues. Germline values: CDR1 SGHRS, CDR2 YFSETQ. V lost 0 bases and J lost 7, with 14 bases in between. The CDR3 coding sequence is TGCGCCAGCAGCTTGGTACCGGGAATGGGTAATGAGCAGTTCTTC. This sequence encodes CASSLVPGMGNEQFF.

This clonotype was seen ten or more times. The genes are TRBV19 and TRBJ2-3; D is possibly TRBD2 (6 bases). Looked up from germline, CDR1 is LNHDA and CDR2 is SQIVND (reference sequence). Trimming pared 7 bases from V and 0 bases from J, leaving 14 bases between. CDR3 size: 15 residues. CDR3 DNA sequence: TGTGCCAGTAAGGCGGGGCCGGCAAGCACAGATACGCAGTATTTT. It yields the protein CASKAGPASTDTQYF.

V is TRBV9 and J is TRBJ2-3, with TRBD1 matching over 9 bases. Germline CDR1 SGDLS, CDR2 YYNGEE. The CDR3 is 15 amino acids. V gave up 0 bases and J gave up 5 bases; unmatched junction bases: 4. This CDR3 reads CASSVGGQGRDTQYF. CDR3 bases: TGTGCCAGCAGCGTAGGCGGACAGGGGCGAGATACGCAGTATTTT.

The sample holds many counts of this clonotype. This sequence joins TRBV28 and TRBJ1-6, with D unclear. Germline loops: CDR1 MDHEN, CDR2 SYDVKM. Trimming stripped 6 bases from V and 7 bases from J, with 22 bases between. There are 17 residues in the CDR3. As DNA, the CDR3 is TGTGCCAGCAGCCACCCCACCCTTCATCTAGGGAATTCACCCCTCCACTTT. This sequence encodes CASSHPTLHLGNSPLHF.

This clonotype appeared a few times. The chain joins TRBV7-2 to TRBJ2-1, with 9 bases matching TRBD2. Trimming at V came to 9 bases and at J to 9 bases, leaving 12 bases not matched to a gene. Germline V gene sequence: CDR1 SGHTA, CDR2 FQGNSA. The length of the CDR3 is 14 residues. The CDR3 region has the DNA TGTGCCAGTTTCTTTAGCGGGAGTAGCAGTGAGCAGTTCTTC. This codes for CASFFSGSSSEQFF.

The sample holds many counts of this clonotype. The chain recombines TRBV20-1 with TRBJ2-1, with no clear D. Germline CDR1 and CDR2: DFQATT and SNEGSKA (reference sequence). The CDR3 loop spans 11 amino acids. The V end lost 6 bases, the J end lost 3 bases, and 6 bases lay between the germline ends. CDR3 in amino acids: CSARNYNEQFF. The CDR3 DNA sequence: TGCAGTGCCAGAAACTACAATGAGCAGTTCTTC.

This clonotype was counted many times. V is TRBV6-1 and J is TRBJ2-3, with 7 bases matching TRBD1. The CDR3 is 16 residues long. The ends lost 5 bases at V and 6 bases at J; junction bases unmatched: 14. Germline V gives CDR1 MNHNS, CDR2 SASEGT. The CDR3 loop is CASSTGTARTMDTQYF. CDR3 sequence (DNA): TGTGCCAGCAGTACCGGGACAGCAAGAACTATGGATACGCAGTATTTT.

This clonotype was observed many times. The chain recombines TRBV20-1 with TRBJ2-1; a weak D match, TRBD2 (6 bases). With 8 bases removed from V and 0 bases from J, the gap between germline ends came to 20 bases. In germline, CDR1 is DFQATT, CDR2 SNEGSKA (reference sequence). CDR3 length: 16 amino acids. The CDR3 loop is CSLYSGRGGSYNEQFF. CDR3 nucleotide sequence: TGCAGTCTATATAGCGGCCGAGGCGGCTCCTACAATGAGCAGTTCTTC.

This clonotype was observed many times. The chain couples TRBV7-3 to TRBJ2-5; TRBD1 might be the D (7 bases). CDR1 and CDR2 from the germline V gene are SGHTA and FQGTGA. V gave up 2 bases and J gave up 7 bases, with 29 bases separating them. This CDR3 is built from 19 residues. CDR3 protein: CASSLGLRQGGKDLGTQYF. The DNA for the CDR3 is TGTGCCAGCAGCTTAGGACTCAGACAGGGAGGAAAGGATTTAGGGACCCAGTACTTC.

In this sample, this clonotype turned up many times. This chain joins TRBV11-3 and TRBJ2-3, with 8 bases that match TRBD2. V dropped 1 base and J dropped 0; count of bases not matched to a gene: 21. Germline V CDR1 and CDR2: SGHNT, YENEEA. The CDR3 totals 22 residues. The CDR3 reads CASSLAPGLSGSPSLSTDTQYF. The DNA of the CDR3 is TGTGCCAGCAGCTTAGCCCCTGGACTGAGCGGGAGTCCGAGTTTGAGCACAGATACGCAGTATTTT.

This clonotype was observed many times. The genes are TRBV7-2 and TRBJ2-5, with unresolved D. The CDR3 is made up of 12 amino acids. From germline, CDR1 is SGHTA and CDR2 FQGNSA. Trimming pared 5 bases from V and 0 bases from J, leaving 4 bases between. The CDR3: CASSPYQETQYF. In DNA, the CDR3 is TGTGCCAGCAGCCCGTACCAAGAGACCCAGTACTTC.

At least ten counts were recorded for this clonotype. This chain connects TRBV2 to TRBJ1-1; the D is unclear. V was shortened by 5 bases and J by 4 bases, with 8 bases between the two germline ends. Per the germline V gene, CDR1 is SNHLY and CDR2 is FYNNEI. This CDR3 is built from 12 residues. Here the CDR3 reads CASSPSGTEAFF. The CDR3 DNA reads TGTGCCAGCAGTCCTAGTGGCACTGAAGCTTTCTTT.

By sample fraction, this clonotype is large. V and J are TRBV6-6 and TRBJ2-7; D unresolved. The CDR3 is 13 residues long. Germline CDR1 is MNHNY and CDR2 is SVGAGI (reference sequence). V dropped 2 bases and J dropped 0 bases, with 5 bases sitting between them. The CDR3 sequence is CASSYGVSYEQYF. CDR3 nucleotides: TGTGCCAGCAGTTACGGGGTCTCCTACGAGCAGTACTTC.

The sample holds many counts of this clonotype. The chain links TRBV7-2 to TRBJ2-2; D may be TRBD1 or TRBD2 (5 bases each). V lost 0 bases and J lost 7, with 9 bases in between. CDR1 is SGHTA and CDR2 is FQGNSA in the germline V gene. This CDR3 comprises 14 residues. The CDR3, as DNA: TGTGCCAGCAGCTTAGCGTTTGGGGGCGGGGAGCTGTTTTTT. Amino acids: CASSLAFGGGELFF.

The rearrangement links TRBV5-1 to TRBJ1-5; D may be TRBD1 (5 bases). Germline V lookup: CDR1 SGHRS, CDR2 YFSETQ. The CDR3 has 15 amino acids. Trimming pared 0 bases from V and 4 bases from J, leaving 11 bases between. The CDR3 DNA is TGCGCCAGCAGCTTGGGTGAGGGGCTAAATCAGCCCCAGCATTTT. As protein: CASSLGEGLNQPQHF.

This clonotype was seen many times. V is TRBV5-1 and J is TRBJ1-3; tentatively, D is TRBD1 (5 bases). The CDR3 extends over 14 amino acids. Deletions cut 7 bases from V and 4 bases from J, with 15 bases between. The germline V gene encodes CDR1 SGHRS and CDR2 YFSETQ. The CDR3 is CASGLGGDGNTIYF. The CDR3 nucleotides are TGCGCCAGCGGCCTTGGGGGTGACGGAAACACCATATATTTT.

This clonotype was found many times. The gene calls are TRBV20-1 and TRBJ1-2, with D possibly TRBD1 on 5 matching bases. In germline, CDR1 is DFQATT, CDR2 SNEGSKA (reference sequence). V was pared by 6 bases and J by 1 base, with 12 bases between. The length of the CDR3 is 13 residues. CDR3 residues: CSAIRDINYGYTF. For the CDR3, the DNA is TGCAGTGCGATCAGGGATATTAACTATGGCTACACCTTC.

This clonotype appeared many times. J is TRBJ1-5 and V is TRBV29-1, with D hard to call. Germline V gene lookup returns CDR1 SQVTM and CDR2 ANQGSEA. There are 11 residues in the CDR3. The V gene lost 3 bases and the J gene lost 12 bases, with 12 bases spanning the gap. The CDR3 nucleotides are TGCAGCGTTGATTGGGGAACCGGCCAGCATTTT. Protein: CSVDWGTGQHF.

This clonotype was seen a few times. The genes are TRBV6-6 and TRBJ2-7; no reliable D call. Per germline, CDR1 MNHNY and CDR2 SVGAGI (reference sequence). V lost 7 bases, J lost 5 bases, and 9 bases lay in between. This CDR3 region has 11 residues. The CDR3 loop reads CASTSLDEQYF. As DNA, the CDR3 is TGTGCCAGCACCTCCCTCGACGAGCAGTACTTC.

This clonotype was counted ten times or more. The chain links TRBV29-1 to TRBJ1-1; a weak D match, TRBD1 (5 bases). V was shortened by 2 bases and J by 0 bases, with 10 bases between the two germline ends. Germline V gene data show CDR1 as SQVTM and CDR2 as ANQGSEA. The CDR3 contains 14 residues. CDR3 in amino acids: CSVEWGDLNTEAFF. The CDR3 coding sequence is TGCAGCGTTGAATGGGGGGATCTGAACACTGAAGCTTTCTTT.

Note on this clonotype: Given a far larger clone just one base away, this is likely a sequencing read error. J is TRBJ2-3 and V is TRBV7-3; no firm D call. The end of the DNA is better explained by TRBJ1-5, so the J call may be wrong. The CDR3 totals 16 residues. Germline values: CDR1 SGHTA, CDR2 FQGTGA. The CDR3 bases are TGTGCCAGCAGCCAATCCGCGGGAGGCGGCACAGATACGCAGCATTTT. This translates into CASSQSAGGGTDTQHF.